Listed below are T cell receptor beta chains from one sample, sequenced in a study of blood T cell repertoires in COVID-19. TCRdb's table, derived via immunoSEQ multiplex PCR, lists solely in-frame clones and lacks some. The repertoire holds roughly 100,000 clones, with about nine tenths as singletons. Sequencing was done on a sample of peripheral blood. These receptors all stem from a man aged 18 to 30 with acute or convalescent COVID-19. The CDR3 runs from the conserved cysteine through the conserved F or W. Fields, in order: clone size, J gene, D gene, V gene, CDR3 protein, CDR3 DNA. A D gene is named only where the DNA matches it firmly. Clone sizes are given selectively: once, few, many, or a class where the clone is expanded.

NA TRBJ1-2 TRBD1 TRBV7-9 CASSLGTGGIDGYTF TGTGCCAGCAGCTTAGGGACAGGGGGCATCGATGGCTACACCTTC
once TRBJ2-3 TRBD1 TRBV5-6 CASSEGTVRTDTQYF TGTGCCAGCAGCGAGGGGACAGTAAGGACAGATACGCAGTATTTT
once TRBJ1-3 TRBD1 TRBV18 CASSGGQSVGNTIYF TGTGCCAGCTCAGGGGGACAGTCCGTCGGAAACACCATATATTTT
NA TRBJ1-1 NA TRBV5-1 CASSLPQGTEAFF TGCGCCAGCAGCTTGCCACAGGGCACTGAAGCTTTCTTT
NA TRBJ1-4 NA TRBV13 CASSIRETNEKLFF TGTGCCAGCAGCATCAGGGAAACTAATGAAAAACTGTTTTTT
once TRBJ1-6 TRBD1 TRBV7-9 CASSPGPVSTGGRSPLHF TGTGCCAGCAGCCCAGGTCCCGTATCGACAGGGGGAAGATCACCCCTCCACTTT
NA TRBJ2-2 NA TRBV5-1 CASSLSGVIPGELFF TGCGCCAGCAGCTTGTCGGGAGTGATCCCCGGGGAGCTGTTTTTT
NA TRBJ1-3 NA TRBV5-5 CASSSMAGGSGNTIYF TGTGCCAGCAGCTCAATGGCGGGGGGCTCTGGAAACACCATATATTTT
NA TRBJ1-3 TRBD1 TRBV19 CASSIRGSIAGNTIYF TGTGCCAGTAGCATCAGGGGGTCCATCGCTGGAAACACCATATATTTT
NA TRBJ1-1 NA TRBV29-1 CSVDSGEGVTEAFF TGCAGCGTTGATTCAGGGGAGGGTGTCACTGAAGCTTTCTTT
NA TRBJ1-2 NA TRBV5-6 CASKFGEGDGYTF TGTGCCAGCAAATTCGGTGAGGGCGATGGCTACACCTTC
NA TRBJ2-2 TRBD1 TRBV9 CASSPWTGRTGELFF TGTGCCAGCAGCCCCTGGACAGGGCGAACCGGGGAGCTGTTTTTT
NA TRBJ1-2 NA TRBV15 CATSTDRLYGYTF TGTGCCACCAGCACCGACAGACTCTATGGCTACACCTTC
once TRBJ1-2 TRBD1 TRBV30 CAWTTTGVNYGYTF TGTGCCTGGACAACGACAGGGGTGAACTATGGCTACACCTTC
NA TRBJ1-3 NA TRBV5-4 CASHEAGDSGNTIYF TGTGCCAGCCACGAGGCGGGTGATTCGGGAAACACCATATATTTT
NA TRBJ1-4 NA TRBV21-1 CASSKTGTGREKLFF TGTGCCAGCAGCAAAACTGGGACAGGGAGGGAAAAACTGTTTTTT
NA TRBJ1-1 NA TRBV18 CASSPMEGNTEAFF TGTGCCAGCTCACCGATGGAGGGAAACACTGAAGCTTTCTTT
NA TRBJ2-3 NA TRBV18 CASSPDRSSTDTQYF TGTGCCAGCTCACCGGACAGAAGCAGCACAGATACGCAGTATTTT
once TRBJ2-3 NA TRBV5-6 CASSFGGDRVTDTQYF TGTGCCAGCAGCTTCGGAGGGGACAGAGTAACAGATACGCAGTATTTT
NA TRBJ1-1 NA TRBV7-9 CASSRWSTEAFF TGTGCCAGCAGCCGTTGGAGCACTGAAGCTTTCTTT
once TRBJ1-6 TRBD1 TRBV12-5 CASGFLDRSNSPLHF TGTGCTAGTGGTTTCCTGGACAGGTCGAATTCACCCCTCCACTTT
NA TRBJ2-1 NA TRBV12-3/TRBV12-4 CASSSPPNEQFF TGTGCCAGCAGCTCCCCCCCCAATGAGCAGTTCTTC
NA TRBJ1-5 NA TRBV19 CASSPRGGYSNQPQHF TGTGCCAGTAGTCCACGGGGGGGGTATAGCAATCAGCCCCAGCATTTT
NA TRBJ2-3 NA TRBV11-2 CASSGDEDSVRTDTQYF TGTGCCAGCTCGGGGGACGAAGACAGTGTTCGCACAGATACGCAGTATTTT
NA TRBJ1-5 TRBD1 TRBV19 CASRTGGVVNQPQHF TGTGCCAGTAGGACAGGGGGAGTAGTTAATCAGCCCCAGCATTTT
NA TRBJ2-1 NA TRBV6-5 CASRPPSSYNEQFF TGTGCCAGCAGGCCTCCCAGCTCCTACAATGAGCAGTTCTTC
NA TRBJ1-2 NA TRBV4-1 CASSQGFGYGYTF TGCGCCAGCAGCCAAGGATTCGGGTATGGCTACACCTTC
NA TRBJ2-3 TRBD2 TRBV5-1 CASSLGYSPSGTSTDTQYF TGCGCCAGCAGCTTGGGGTACAGCCCTAGCGGTACTAGCACAGATACGCAGTATTTT
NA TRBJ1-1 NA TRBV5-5 CASSLATAPYTEAFF TGTGCCAGCAGCTTGGCTACCGCCCCTTACACTGAAGCTTTCTTT
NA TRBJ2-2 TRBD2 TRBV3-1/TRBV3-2 CASSQSKTARLAEPGELFF TGTGCCAGCAGCCAATCAAAGACCGCCAGACTAGCGGAACCCGGGGAGCTGTTTTTT
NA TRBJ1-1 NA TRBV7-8 CASSALNRVENTEAFF TGTGCCAGCAGCGCGTTAAACAGGGTGGAGAACACTGAAGCTTTCTTT
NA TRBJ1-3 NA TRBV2 CASGSDSSGNTIYF TGTGCCAGCGGATCAGACAGCTCTGGAAACACCATATATTTT
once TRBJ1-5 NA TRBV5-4 CASSLSTGQPQHF TGTGCCAGCAGCTTGTCGACGGGACAGCCCCAGCATTTT
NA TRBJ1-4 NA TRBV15 CATSREWQGKEKLFF TGTGCCACCAGCAGAGAATGGCAGGGGAAAGAAAAACTGTTTTTT
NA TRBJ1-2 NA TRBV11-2 CASSLELAGNYGYTF TGTGCCAGCAGCTTAGAGTTGGCAGGGAACTATGGCTACACCTTC
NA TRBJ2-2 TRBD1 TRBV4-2 CASSHSFGPGQGRTGELFF TGTGCCAGCAGCCACTCATTTGGTCCCGGACAGGGGCGAACCGGGGAGCTGTTTTTT
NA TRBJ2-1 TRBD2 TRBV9 CASSVEGRRGSSGANNEQFF TGTGCCAGCAGCGTAGAGGGCCGTCGTGGATCTAGCGGGGCTAACAATGAGCAGTTCTTC
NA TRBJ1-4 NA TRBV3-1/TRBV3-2 CASSQHGGRGNEKLFF TGTGCCAGCAGCCAACATGGAGGCAGGGGAAATGAAAAACTGTTTTTT
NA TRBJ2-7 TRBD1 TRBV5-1 CASSYPGQGRYEQYF TGCGCCAGCAGCTACCCGGGACAGGGTCGCTACGAGCAGTACTTC
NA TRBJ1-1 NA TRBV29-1 CSVARSGAEAFF TGCAGCGTTGCCAGGTCCGGTGCTGAAGCTTTCTTT
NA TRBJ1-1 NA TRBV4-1 CASSPGGRAAFF TGCGCCAGCAGCCCGGGAGGGCGGGCGGCTTTCTTT
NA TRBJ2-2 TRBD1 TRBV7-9 CASSLIQGGPGELFF TGTGCCAGCAGCTTAATACAGGGGGGACCCGGGGAGCTGTTTTTT
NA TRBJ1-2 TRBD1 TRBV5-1 CASSLAGGTGRSNYGYTF TGCGCCAGCAGCTTGGCCGGAGGGACAGGGAGATCTAACTATGGCTACACCTTC
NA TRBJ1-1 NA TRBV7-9 CASSRQMSGPGAFF TGTGCCAGCAGCCGCCAGATGTCCGGGCCAGGGGCTTTCTTT
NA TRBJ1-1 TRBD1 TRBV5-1 CASSLGQGFANTEAFF TGCGCCAGCAGCTTGGGACAGGGGTTTGCGAACACTGAAGCTTTCTTT
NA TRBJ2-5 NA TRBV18 CASQALYQETQYF TGTGCCAGCCAAGCGCTGTACCAAGAGACCCAGTACTTC
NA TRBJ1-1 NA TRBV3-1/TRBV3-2 CASSRLTGKAEAFF TGTGCCAGCAGCCGATTGACGGGAAAAGCTGAAGCTTTCTTT
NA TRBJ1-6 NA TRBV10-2 CASWTADNSPLHF TGCGCCAGCTGGACAGCTGATAATTCACCCCTCCACTTT
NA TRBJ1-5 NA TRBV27 CASSHDRYNQPQHF TGTGCCAGCAGCCATGACAGGTACAATCAGCCCCAGCATTTT
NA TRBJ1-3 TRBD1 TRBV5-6 CASRTGVGNTIYF TGTGCCAGCAGGACAGGGGTTGGAAACACCATATATTTT
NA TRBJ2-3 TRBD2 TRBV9 CASSLLPSLAGGPDTQYF TGTGCCAGCAGCTTACTACCCTCCCTAGCGGGGGGGCCCGATACGCAGTATTTT
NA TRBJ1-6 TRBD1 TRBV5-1 CASSAWDRDNSPLHF TGCGCCAGCAGCGCCTGGGACAGGGATAATTCACCCCTCCACTTT
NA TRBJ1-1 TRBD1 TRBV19 CASSIRGGQENTEAFF TGTGCCAGTAGTATACGGGGAGGACAGGAGAACACTGAAGCTTTCTTT
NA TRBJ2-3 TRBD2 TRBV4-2 CASSYQLRTSGSTGDTQYF TGTGCCAGCAGCTACCAACTGCGGACTAGCGGGAGTACAGGGGATACGCAGTATTTT
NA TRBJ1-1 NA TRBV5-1 CASSLARQPNTEAFF TGCGCCAGCAGCTTGGCCAGACAGCCGAACACTGAAGCTTTCTTT
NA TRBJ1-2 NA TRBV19 CASSTHGGDGYTF TGTGCCAGTAGTACCCACGGGGGGGACGGCTACACCTTC